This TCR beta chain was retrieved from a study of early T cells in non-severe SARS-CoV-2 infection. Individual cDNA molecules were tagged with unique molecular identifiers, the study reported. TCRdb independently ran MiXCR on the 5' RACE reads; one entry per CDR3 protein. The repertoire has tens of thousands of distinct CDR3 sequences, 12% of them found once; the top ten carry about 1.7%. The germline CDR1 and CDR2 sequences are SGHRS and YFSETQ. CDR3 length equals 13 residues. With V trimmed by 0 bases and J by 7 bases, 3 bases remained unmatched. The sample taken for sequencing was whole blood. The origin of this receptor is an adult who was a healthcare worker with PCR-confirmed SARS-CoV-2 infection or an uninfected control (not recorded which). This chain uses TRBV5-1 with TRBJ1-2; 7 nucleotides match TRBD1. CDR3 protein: CASSLGDRAGYTF. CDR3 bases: TGCGCCAGCAGCTTGGGAGACAGGGCTGGCTACACCTTC.